A single T cell receptor beta chain is shown here with its context. J was trimmed by 5 bases and V by 8 bases; bases with no gene match: 10. The CDR3 has 15 residues. Germline loops: CDR1 MNHEY, CDR2 SMNVEV (reference sequence). This sample was included in a study of blood T cell repertoires in COVID-19. Study at large: Material from acute and convalescent COVID-19 was sourced from the United States, Italy and Spain. Sample material is recorded as cDNA or gDNA derived from T cells, B-cell-depleted T cells, or PBMCs.

In the authors' workflow: By means of reference gene primer amplification, nucleated cell counts were estimated. Data came from immunoSEQ multiplex PCR; TCRdb stores just in-frame clones and leaves some out. V and J calls and clone size are copied from that table; D and trimming were computed from the DNA. The sample yields some 83,000 clones, 86% seen once. The V call is TRBV27, the J call TRBJ2-3; 10 bases fit TRBD2. This TCR derives from a man aged 45-60 years with active COVID-19. What was sequenced was peripheral blood. This CDR3 reads CASSEAGGPVDTQYF. The CDR3 nucleotides read TGTGCCAGCTCTGAAGCGGGAGGGCCGGTAGATACGCAGTATTTT.